Sequencing of this T cell receptor beta chain was carried out in a study of blood T cell repertoires in COVID-19. Per the study methods: Amplification with reference gene primers provided the estimates of nucleated cell counts. TCRdb's table, derived via immunoSEQ multiplex PCR, lists solely in-frame clones and lacks some. V and J calls and clone size are copied from that table; D and trimming were computed from the DNA. The sample yields about 100,000 clones, 65% to 90% seen once. Trimming removed 4 bases from V and 5 bases from J, with 20 bases in between. This CDR3 comprises 16 residues. Germline lookup yields CDR1 LGHDT and CDR2 YNNKEL (reference sequence).

The J gene is TRBJ2-5, the V gene TRBV3-1 (or the pseudogene TRBV3-2); D perhaps matches TRBD1 (7 bases). The TCR was taken from a man aged 55 to 70 with acute or convalescent COVID-19. The source material was peripheral blood. As DNA, the CDR3 is TGTGCCAGCAGCCTCGGAGGGGGCGAGGGTTGGGAGACCCAGTACTTC. Its translation: CASSLGGGEGWETQYF.